This note documents a single TCR beta chain sequence. The antigen is undetermined. The PCR template was genomic DNA. A primer set of 30 forward and 13 reverse primers amplified the CDR3. Each CDR3 protein is one row after TCRdb ran MiXCR on the multiplex PCR reads. The table records about 250,000 distinct CDR3 sequences, over 45% of them present only once. Approximately 9 milliliters of peripheral blood were collected from each participant. The data were obtained in a study of type 1 and type 2 diabetes patients. Turning to the study itself: Samples came from type 1 diabetic, type 2 diabetic or nondiabetic people, recruited in China. T cells were magnetically sorted from PBMCs as CD4+ or CD8+ subsets. Notes on the study in general: With limited T2D and control samples, some T1D-only expanded clones may not be T1D-specific.

The V gene lost 5 bases and the J gene lost 8 bases, with 18 bases spanning the gap. The CDR3 has 13 amino acids. CDR1 and CDR2 from the germline V gene are SQVTM and ANQGSEA. The clonotype comes from a man between 18 and 29 years old with type 2 diabetes. The chain is built from TRBV29-1 and TRBJ1-1, with unresolved D. The sample consisted of peripheral blood mononuclear cells (PBMCs). The CDR3 spells CSVLWPSGGEAFF. The CDR3 DNA reads TGCAGCGTTTTATGGCCGTCTGGCGGGGAAGCTTTCTTT.